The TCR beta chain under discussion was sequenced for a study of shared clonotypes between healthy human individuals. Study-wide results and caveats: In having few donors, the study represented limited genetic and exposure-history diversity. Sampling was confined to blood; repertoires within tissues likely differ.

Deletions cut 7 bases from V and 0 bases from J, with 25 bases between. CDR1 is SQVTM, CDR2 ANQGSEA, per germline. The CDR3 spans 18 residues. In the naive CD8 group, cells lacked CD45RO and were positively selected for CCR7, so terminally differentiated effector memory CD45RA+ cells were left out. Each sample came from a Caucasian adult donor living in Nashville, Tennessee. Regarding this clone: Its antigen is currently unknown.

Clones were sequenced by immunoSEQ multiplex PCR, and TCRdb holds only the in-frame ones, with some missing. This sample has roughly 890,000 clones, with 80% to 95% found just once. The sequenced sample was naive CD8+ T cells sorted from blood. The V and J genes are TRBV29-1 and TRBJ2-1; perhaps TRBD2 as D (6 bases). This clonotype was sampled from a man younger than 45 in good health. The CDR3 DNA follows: TGCAGCGCCTCTGATCCTAGCGTTGGGAGGAGCTCCTACAATGAGCAGTTCTTC. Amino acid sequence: CSASDPSVGRSSYNEQFF.